The 17 T cell receptor beta chains below were found in one sample sequenced in a study of blood T cell repertoires in COVID-19. The repertoire was sequenced with immunoSEQ multiplex PCR; TCRdb's copy has only in-frame clones and lacks some. Of approximately 300,000 clones listed, around 88% are singletons. Source material: peripheral blood. The source is a man between 25 and 39 years old with acute or convalescent COVID-19.

A word on this clone: Other DNA sequences in this sample translate to the same CDR3. The V gene is TRBV9, the J gene TRBJ1-4; D might be TRBD1 (5 bases). The V gene's germline CDR1 is SGDLS and CDR2 YYNGEE. The CDR3 spans 14 residues. With 2 bases removed from V and 1 base from J, the gap between germline ends came to 6 bases. Written as DNA, the CDR3 is TGTGCCAGCAGCGTCCAGGGAACTAATGAAAAACTGTTTTTT. Translated, it gives CASSVQGTNEKLFF.

This chain links TRBV28 with TRBJ1-1, with D unclear. Germline CDR1 reads MDHEN; CDR2 reads SYDVKM. The CDR3 contains 14 residues. The ends were cut back, 6 bases at V and 2 bases at J, with 13 bases in the middle. In DNA, the CDR3 is TGTGCCAGCAGGAGGGTGGGGAGCAACACTGAAGCTTTCTTT. This encodes CASRRVGSNTEAFF. Combining the CDR3 with reference TRBV28 and TRBJ1-1 gives the whole variable domain DVKVTQSSRYLVKRTGEKVFLECVQDMDHENMFWYRQDPGLGLRLIYFSYDVKMKEKGDIPEGYSVSREKKERFSLILESASTNQTSMYLCASRRVGSNTEAFFGQGTRLTVV.

V usage is TRBV2 and J usage is TRBJ2-2; TRBD1 aligns across 8 bases. The CDR3 totals 16 residues. The germline gives CDR1 SNHLY, CDR2 FYNNEI. Trimming removed 7 bases from V and 2 bases from J; junction bases left unmatched: 9. The DNA of the CDR3 is TGTGCCAGCACCATAAGAGGACAGGGTAACACCGGGGAGCTGTTTTTT. Protein sequence: CASTIRGQGNTGELFF.

The chain couples TRBV3-1 (or the pseudogene TRBV3-2) to TRBJ2-1; 9 bases align to TRBD1. J gave up 4 bases and V 2 bases, and 12 bases lay outside the gene matches. Germline V gene lookup returns CDR1 LGHDT and CDR2 YNNKEL (reference sequence). The CDR3 length is 18 residues. CDR3 sequence: CASSQFLPWDRAYNEQFF. The DNA of the CDR3 is TGTGCCAGCAGCCAATTCCTGCCGTGGGACAGGGCATACAATGAGCAGTTCTTC.

CDR3 DNA sequence: TGTGCCAGCAGTGAACGGGAGCGGGGTTCCTACAATGAGCAGTTCTTC. Residues: CASSERERGSYNEQFF. The genes are TRBV6-1 and TRBJ2-1; TRBD2 matches 7 bases. The CDR3 loop spans 16 amino acids. Trimming removed 2 bases from V and 1 base from J; junction bases left unmatched: 5. The V gene's germline CDR1 is MNHNS and CDR2 SASEGT.

This rearrangement joins TRBV6-2 or TRBV6-3 to TRBJ2-2, with TRBD1 matching over 7 bases. The CDR3 is made up of 15 amino acids. J lost 6 bases, V lost 6 bases, and 10 bases had no gene match. Germline CDR1 is MNHEY and CDR2 is SVGEGT. As DNA, the CDR3 is TGTGCCAGCAGCGGGCGAAGGGGGCATCCCGGGGAGCTGTTTTTT. It is translated as CASSGRRGHPGELFF.

J is TRBJ1-1 and V is TRBV6-1; a possible D gene is TRBD1 (6 bases). Trimming pared 2 bases from V and 3 bases from J, leaving 13 bases between. The CDR3 length is 15 residues. Germline V gene sequence: CDR1 MNHNS, CDR2 SASEGT. CDR3 residues: CASSERTAADTEAFF. The CDR3 bases are TGTGCCAGCAGTGAAAGGACAGCAGCCGACACTGAAGCTTTCTTT.

The V and J genes are TRBV20-1 and TRBJ2-3; 9 positions agree with TRBD2. Germline lookup yields CDR1 DFQATT and CDR2 SNEGSKA (reference sequence). The CDR3 has 11 residues. After removal of 6 bases from V and 10 bases from J, the junction contained 5 bases not matched to a gene. This chain's CDR3 is CSAPLAGPQYF. CDR3 coding DNA: TGCAGTGCCCCGCTAGCGGGGCCGCAGTATTTT.

This sequence joins TRBV3-1 (or the pseudogene TRBV3-2) and TRBJ1-1, with D maybe TRBD1 (5 bases). The germline V gene has CDR1 LGHDT and CDR2 YNNKEL (reference sequence). The CDR3 covers 16 residues. Trimming left V 3 bases short and J 2 bases short, with 16 bases between. The CDR3 DNA reads as TGTGCCAGCAGCCACAGGTTCGACAGATCCAACACTGAAGCTTTCTTT. Translation: CASSHRFDRSNTEAFF.

The chain employs TRBV28 and TRBJ2-1; 13 nucleotides agree with TRBD2. This CDR3 is built from 16 residues. From germline, CDR1 is MDHEN and CDR2 SYDVKM. V lost 5 bases, J lost 6 bases, and 7 bases stayed unmatched. The DNA of the CDR3 is TGTGCCAGCAGTCATGGACTAGCGGGAGTAGGCAATGAGCAGTTCTTC. Protein sequence: CASSHGLAGVGNEQFF. Together with reference TRBV28 and TRBJ2-1, the CDR3 gives the full variable domain: DVKVTQSSRYLVKRTGEKVFLECVQDMDHENMFWYRQDPGLGLRLIYFSYDVKMKEKGDIPEGYSVSREKKERFSLILESASTNQTSMYLCASSHGLAGVGNEQFFGPGTRLTVL.

The V gene is TRBV5-6, the J gene TRBJ2-5; 14 nucleotides agree with TRBD2. Germline CDR1 and CDR2: SGHDT and YYEEEE. V shed 0 bases, J shed 5 bases, and the junction held 9 bases outside the gene matches. CDR3 size: 18 residues. CDR3 sequence: CASSLALGLAGGGETQYF. In DNA form, the CDR3 reads TGTGCCAGCAGCTTGGCCCTCGGACTAGCGGGGGGAGGGGAGACCCAGTACTTC. Supplemented by reference TRBV5-6 and TRBJ2-5, the full variable domain reads DAGVTQSPTHLIKTRGQQVTLRCSPKSGHDTVSWYQQALGQGPQFIFQYYEEEERQRGNFPDRFSGHQFPNYSSELNVNALLLGDSALYLCASSLALGLAGGGETQYFGPGTRLLVL.

The CDR3 loop is CASSQPSGFVSEQFF. The CDR3 bases are TGCGCCAGCAGCCAACCTAGCGGGTTCGTCAGTGAGCAGTTCTTC. The rearrangement uses TRBV4-1 and TRBJ2-1, with 8 nucleotides matching TRBD2. Germline V gene data show CDR1 as MGHRA and CDR2 as YSYEKL. There are 15 residues in the CDR3. The V and J ends lost 2 bases and 9 bases, in that order; junction bases with no gene match: 9.

The gene calls are TRBV10-1 and TRBJ2-2, with 7 bases that match TRBD2. Trimming at V came to 4 bases and at J to 4 bases, leaving 3 bases not matched to a gene. The CDR3 consists of 14 residues. The V gene's germline CDR1 is WNHNN and CDR2 SYGVQD (reference sequence). DNA of the CDR3: TGCGCCAGCAGTGGGACTAGTAGCACCGGGGAGCTGTTTTTT. Its protein product is CASSGTSSTGELFF.

The V call is TRBV28, the J call TRBJ1-2; 10 nucleotides align to TRBD1. V lost 5 bases to trimming and J lost 2 bases; unmatched junction nucleotides: 5. The CDR3 runs 15 residues. Germline V lookup: CDR1 MDHEN, CDR2 SYDVKM. CDR3 bases: TGTGCCAGCAGTACGGCGGGACAGGGGAACTATGGCTACACCTTC. Its protein product is CASSTAGQGNYGYTF.

The chain has TRBV21-1 and TRBJ1-1. TRBV21-1 constitutes a pseudogene. CDR3 length: 15 residues. The CDR3 DNA follows: TGTGCCAGCAGCAGTCCCGGTGCGGGGGGCTCTGAAGCTTTCTTT. This translates into CASSSPGAGGSEAFF.

The chain carries TRBV18 and TRBJ1-6; D remains unclear. V lost 5 bases and J 5 bases, leaving 13 bases between the germline ends. CDR3 size: 15 residues. Germline CDR1 KGHSH, CDR2 LQKENI. CDR3 nucleotides: TGTGCCAGCTCAGTAGACGGGAGAAATAATTCACCCCTCCACTTT. Amino acid sequence: CASSVDGRNNSPLHF.

The rearrangement uses TRBV30 and TRBJ1-2, with 8 positions matching TRBD1. This CDR3 comprises 14 residues. Germline CDR1 and CDR2: GTSNPN and SVGIG (reference sequence). J gave up 6 bases and V 0 bases, and 6 bases lay outside the gene matches. The CDR3 DNA is TGTGCCTGGAGTGTACGATCAGGGGGCGATGGCTACACCTTC. It is translated as CAWSVRSGGDGYTF.